Below, 20 T cell receptor beta chains from the same sample are listed, as sequenced in a study of T cell clonality in common variable immunodeficiency (dated by TCRdb to about 2015). Library creation used the immunoSEQ multiplex PCR assay. TCRdb retrieved this table from immuneACCESS and kept in-frame rearrangements only. Not all clones are present; in checked studies, unresolved V genes account for under half, and no reason is known for the remainder. The sample has some 80,000 clones on record, with no singletons. The ten largest clonotypes hold approximately 0.8% of the sample. The sequenced sample consisted of peripheral blood mononuclear cells. The receptors originated from a person aged 18-70 years in good health.

This clone was seen ten or more times. With the read ending 3 residues before the CDR3 end, the germline J gene is used to fill in that end. V is TRBV6-2 or TRBV6-3 and J is TRBJ2-3; 7 nucleotides align to TRBD1. Per the germline V gene, CDR1 is MNHEY and CDR2 is SVGEGT. Trimming at V came to 6 bases and at J to 2 bases, leaving 8 bases not matched to a gene. This CDR3 comprises 15 residues. CDR3 DNA, as far as it was read: TGTGCCAGCAGGAATCCGGGACAGATCACAGATACG. This translates into CASRNPGQITDT. The full-length CDR3 reads as CASRNPGQITDTQYF.

This clone has a count of ten or more. The sequence runs out 3 residues before the end of the CDR3; the remainder is reconstructed from the germline J gene. The chain joins TRBV20-1 to TRBJ2-3, with 9 nucleotides matching TRBD1. This CDR3 comprises 18 residues. Losses at the gene ends were 0 bases for V and 2 bases for J; bases not matched to a gene: 12. Germline CDR1 and CDR2: DFQATT and SNEGSKA (reference sequence). The DNA read from the CDR3 is TGCAGTGCTAGAGATGTAGGCCCCGGGACAGGGATCACAGATACG. Translating it yields CSARDVGPGTGITDT. The CDR3 in full is CSARDVGPGTGITDTQYF.

This clone has a count of ten or more. The read ends 3 residues early relative to the CDR3; the germline J gene fills the gap. V and J are TRBV20-1 and TRBJ2-7; no clear D gene. Germline CDR1 reads DFQATT; CDR2 reads SNEGSKA (reference sequence). The CDR3 totals 13 residues. The V gene lost 2 bases and the J gene lost 2 bases, with 10 bases spanning the gap. This CDR3 is CSARTFRAYEQYF. The sequenced CDR3 bases are TGCAGTGCTAGAACCTTTAGGGCCTACGAG.

This clone was picked up many times. The read ends 3 residues early relative to the CDR3; the germline J gene fills the gap. The chain has TRBV19 and TRBJ2-3, with D unresolved. Germline V gene lookup returns CDR1 LNHDA and CDR2 SQIVND (reference sequence). Trimming stripped 0 bases from V and 1 base from J, with 5 bases between. CDR3 length: 14 amino acids. The CDR3: CASSIELRTDTQYF. The CDR3 DNA, read in part, is TGTGCCAGTAGTATAGAACTGCGCACAGATACG.

This clone was seen ten or more times. The junction does not match germline at one end; this may be a read error. Coverage ceases 3 residues before the CDR3 finishes, and the germline J gene fills in the end. The J gene is TRBJ2-1, the V gene TRBV4-2; D is perhaps TRBD2 (5 bases). Looked up from germline, CDR1 is LGHNA and CDR2 is YNFKEQ. This CDR3 has 18 amino acids. CDR3 sequence: CASSQESSLLRSYNEQFF. The part of the CDR3 DNA that was read is TGCGCCAGCAGCCAAGAATCTAGCCTCCTACGCTCCTACAATGAG.

This clone was found many times. The CDR3 goes on 3 residues after the read ends, and that part is filled in from the germline J gene. The chain has TRBV14 and TRBJ1-1; the D is unclear. V was pared by 3 bases and J by 5 bases, with 10 bases between. There are 13 residues in the CDR3. Per the germline V gene, CDR1 is SGHDN and CDR2 is FVKESK. The CDR3 sequence: CASSHRGITEAFF. The sequenced part of the CDR3 DNA is TGTGCCAGCAGCCATCGGGGAATAACTGAA.

This clone occurred many times. The read ends 3 residues before the CDR3 terminus; that terminus is restored from the germline J gene. V usage is TRBV19 and J usage is TRBJ1-1, with D unresolved. Between the trimmed V and J ends, which lost 5 bases and 6 bases, there was a span of 13 bases. CDR3 length: 13 residues. Germline CDR1 is LNHDA and CDR2 is SQIVND (reference sequence). This CDR3 reads CASSAFEGAEAFF. The part of the CDR3 DNA that was read is TGTGCCAGTAGTGCCTTTGAGGGCGCTGAA.

About this clone: The CDR3 end lies 3 residues beyond the end of the read and is filled in from the germline J gene. This chain connects TRBV19 to TRBJ1-4; D remains ambiguous. With 10 bases removed from V and 4 bases from J, the gap between germline ends came to 13 bases. Germline V CDR1 and CDR2: LNHDA, SQIVND (reference sequence). The CDR3 totals 13 residues. The CDR3 sequence is CATTSHGNEKLFF. CDR3 bases read: TGTGCCACCACGTCGCACGGTAATGAAAAA.

This clone appeared many times. The read finishes 3 residues shy of the CDR3 end, and the germline J gene is used to complete it. The chain uses TRBV5-1 and TRBJ2-1, with 11 bases aligning to TRBD2. CDR3 size: 15 residues. Trimming removed 3 bases from V and 4 bases from J; junction bases left unmatched: 3. CDR1 and CDR2 (germline): SGHRS, YFSETQ. The sequenced CDR3 bases are TGCGCCAGCAGCTCGGGACTAGCGGATTACAATGAG. Amino acid sequence: CASSSGLADYNE. The complete CDR3 sequence is CASSSGLADYNEQFF.

This clone has only a few counts. The read ends 3 residues early relative to the CDR3; the germline J gene fills the gap. V and J are TRBV19 and TRBJ2-2, with 14 positions matching TRBD2. Trimming removed 4 bases from V and 6 bases from J; junction bases left unmatched: 4. The CDR3 contains 16 residues. Germline loops: CDR1 LNHDA, CDR2 SQIVND (reference sequence). The DNA read from the CDR3 is TGTGCCAGTAGTAGACTAGCGGGAGGGAGGTCCGGGGAG. This codes for CASSRLAGGRSGE. The whole CDR3 protein reads CASSRLAGGRSGELFF.

This clone was recorded a few times. The junction shows a germline mismatch at one end, possibly a read error. The read finishes 3 residues shy of the CDR3 end, and the germline J gene is used to complete it. The J gene is TRBJ2-1, the V gene TRBV5-1; tentatively, D is TRBD1 (7 bases). The CDR3 is 15 amino acids. CDR1 and CDR2 from the germline V gene are SGHRS and YFSETQ. The CDR3 spells CASRLEGQNLNEQFF. The sequenced part of the CDR3 DNA is TGCGCCAGCAGATTGGAGGGACAGAACTTAAATGAG.

This clone was recorded many times. The read gets to within 3 residues of the CDR3 end, and the germline J gene fills in the rest. The gene calls are TRBV6-2 or TRBV6-3 and TRBJ1-1; TRBD1 might be the D (5 bases). Trimming stripped 4 bases from V and 6 bases from J, with 18 bases between. Germline-derived CDR1 and CDR2 are MNHEY and SVGEGT. There are 15 residues in the CDR3. The sequenced part of the CDR3 DNA is TGTGCCAGCAGTTTGTCCGGGACTGCAGGGTCTGAA. Its translation: CASSLSGTAGSE. The whole CDR3 region reads CASSLSGTAGSEAFF.

This clone was counted ten times or more. The read ends 3 residues shy of where the CDR3 ends; the end is completed using the germline J gene. J is TRBJ2-1 and V is TRBV20-1, with TRBD1 matching 9 bases. V gave up 5 bases and J gave up 6 bases; unmatched junction bases: 8. In germline, CDR1 is DFQATT, CDR2 SNEGSKA (reference sequence). The CDR3 is made up of 14 amino acids. The sequenced part of the CDR3 DNA is TGCAGTGCTTATCCCGGGACAGGGCTCAATGAG. Amino acid sequence: CSAYPGTGLNE. The whole CDR3 is CSAYPGTGLNEQFF.

This clone has a count of ten or more. The read finishes 3 residues shy of the CDR3 end, and the germline J gene is used to complete it. The chain is built from TRBV29-1 and TRBJ1-2; 9 nucleotides agree with TRBD1. J lost 7 bases, V lost 0 bases, and 3 bases had no gene match. The CDR3 contains 13 residues. The V gene's germline CDR1 is SQVTM and CDR2 ANQGSEA. The CDR3 bases that were read are TGCAGCGTTGAAGAAGGGACAGGGTTTGGC. Residues: CSVEEGTGFG. The whole CDR3 sequence is CSVEEGTGFGYTF.

This clone was counted ten times or more. The CDR3 end lies 3 residues beyond the end of the read and is filled in from the germline J gene. The V and J genes are TRBV13 and TRBJ1-6; D gene unclear. The CDR3 is made up of 12 amino acids. Germline CDR1 reads PRHDT; CDR2 reads FYEKMQ (reference sequence). This chain's CDR3 is CASSSLAPPLHF. The part of the CDR3 DNA that was read is TGTGCCAGCAGCTCACTAGCGCCGCCC.

The sample holds many counts of this clone. The read terminates 3 residues before the CDR3 end, so the remaining end is supplied by the germline J gene. The chain has TRBV5-1 and TRBJ2-7; no clear D gene. The V and J ends lost 0 bases and 0 bases respectively, with 10 bases between them. The CDR3 sequence is 15 residues long. CDR1 is SGHRS, CDR2 YFSETQ, per germline. The CDR3 loop is CASSLEGLSSYEQYF. CDR3 DNA, as far as it was read: TGCGCCAGCAGCTTGGAGGGCCTTAGCTCCTACGAG.

This clone was counted at least ten times. The sequence runs out 3 residues before the end of the CDR3; the remainder is reconstructed from the germline J gene. The V and J genes are TRBV20-1 and TRBJ1-2; TRBD1 matches at 9 bases. The germline CDR1 and CDR2 sequences are DFQATT and SNEGSKA (reference sequence). The CDR3 length is 15 residues. V lost 2 bases and J lost 4; bases outside the gene matches: 8. CDR3 sequence: CSARMPGQGAYGYTF. The CDR3 bases that were read are TGCAGTGCTAGAATGCCGGGACAGGGAGCCTATGGC.

The table lists this clone with many counts. The sequence runs out 3 residues before the end of the CDR3; the remainder is reconstructed from the germline J gene. The chain has TRBV7-3 and TRBJ2-3, with TRBD2 matching 8 bases. CDR3 size: 14 residues. In germline, CDR1 is SGHTA, CDR2 FQGTGA. CDR3 sequence: CASSTSGSSWAQYF. Partial CDR3 DNA: TGTGCCAGCAGCACGAGCGGGAGCTCCTGGGCG. Full variable domain (rest looked up from reference TRBV7-3 and TRBJ2-3): GAGVSQTPSNKVTEKGKYVELRCDPISGHTALYWYRQSLGQGPEFLIYFQGTGAADDSGLPNDRFFAVRPEGSVSTLKIQRTERGDSAVYLCASSTSGSSWAQYFGPGTRLTVL.

This clone appeared many times. The CDR3 goes on 3 residues after the read ends, and that part is filled in from the germline J gene. The chain has TRBV7-6 and TRBJ2-3; 7 nucleotides align to TRBD2. Germline-derived CDR1 and CDR2 are SGHVS and FNYEAQ. V was pared by 8 bases and J by 1 base, with 9 bases of the junction left unmatched. CDR3 length: 15 residues. CDR3 protein: CASRRLAGGTDTQYF. The sequenced CDR3 bases are TGTGCCAGCCGCAGACTAGCAGGAGGCACAGATACG.

The table lists this clone with many counts. The read terminates 3 residues ahead of where the CDR3 ends, so the germline J gene completes it. The V and J genes are TRBV20-1 and TRBJ2-1, with D possibly TRBD1 on 6 matching bases. This CDR3 contains 17 residues. The germline V gene has CDR1 DFQATT and CDR2 SNEGSKA (reference sequence). Trimming removed 6 bases at V and 8 bases at J, with 29 bases between. The CDR3 DNA, read in part, is TGCAGTGCAACGACCACCTGGGGGCCCTCCGAGGGGGATGAG. It yields the protein CSATTTWGPSEGDE. The whole CDR3 sequence reads CSATTTWGPSEGDEQFF.